This TCR beta chain appears in the sequencing data of a study of cytomegalovirus exposure and HLA in healthy donors. The PCR was carried out with 60 Vbeta primers and 13 Jbeta primers. Here immunoSEQ multiplex PCR was the method, and the copy in TCRdb shows in-frame clones only, minus some. Of 150,000 to 200,000 clones listed, 77% were seen once; the top ten hold 1.4%. V lost 2 bases, J lost 7 bases, and 7 bases stayed unmatched. The CDR3 contains 16 residues. Germline V gene data show CDR1 as SGHRS and CDR2 as YFSETQ. The specimen was PBMCs. This sequence originates from a woman younger than 45 in good health and CMV-seropositive. J is TRBJ2-1 and V is TRBV5-1; 12 bases fit TRBD2. CDR3 residues: CASSLLTGTSGNEQFF. Written as DNA, the CDR3 is TGCGCCAGCAGCTTACTAACCGGGACTAGCGGGAATGAGCAGTTCTTC.